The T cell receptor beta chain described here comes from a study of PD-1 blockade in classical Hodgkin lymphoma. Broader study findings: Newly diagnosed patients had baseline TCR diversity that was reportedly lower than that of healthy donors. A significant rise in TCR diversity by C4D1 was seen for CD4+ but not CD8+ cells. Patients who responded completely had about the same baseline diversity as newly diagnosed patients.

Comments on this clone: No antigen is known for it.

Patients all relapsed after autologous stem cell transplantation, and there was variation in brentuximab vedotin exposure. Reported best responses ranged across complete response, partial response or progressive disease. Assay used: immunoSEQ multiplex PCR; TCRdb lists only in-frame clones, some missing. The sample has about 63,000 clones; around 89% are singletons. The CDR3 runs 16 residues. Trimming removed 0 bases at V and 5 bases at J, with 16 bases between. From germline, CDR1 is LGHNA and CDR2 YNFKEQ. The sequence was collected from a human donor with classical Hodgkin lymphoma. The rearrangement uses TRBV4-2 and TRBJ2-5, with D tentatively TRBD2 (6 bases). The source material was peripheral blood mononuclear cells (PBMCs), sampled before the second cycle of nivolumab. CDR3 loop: CASSQDPGLGRETQYF. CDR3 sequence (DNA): TGTGCCAGCAGCCAAGACCCGGGACTGGGGCGGGAGACCCAGTACTTC.